This TCR beta chain came from a study of blood T cell repertoires in COVID-19. Background on the study: COVID-19 samples, acute and convalescent, were from the United States, Italy and Spain. T cells, B-cell-depleted T cells, or PBMCs supplied cDNA or gDNA.

Per the original data handling: Nucleated cell number was recorded as an estimate derived from reference gene primer amplification. Libraries were prepared by immunoSEQ multiplex PCR; TCRdb keeps only in-frame clonotypes and omits some of them. Clonal size and the V and J genes are those of that table, whereas D and trimming came from the DNA. The repertoire includes about 310,000 clones, around 86% of them detected once, and 1% sits in the top ten. V was clipped by 4 bases and J by 0 bases, with 24 bases between them. The CDR3 sequence is 19 residues long. The germline V gene has CDR1 KGHSH and CDR2 LQKENI.

The chain combines TRBV18 with TRBJ1-1; D unresolved. The sequence derives from a middle-aged man with active or convalescent COVID-19. The sequenced sample was peripheral blood. CDR3 sequence (DNA): TGTGCCAGCTCACTACTAGGACGGACGGTCATCCTAATGAACACTGAAGCTTTCTTT. Translation: CASSLLGRTVILMNTEAFF.